The 18 T cell receptor beta chains given below trace back to one sample, sequenced in a study of CD8+ T cells in alopecia areata. Sequencing relied on a cDNA template that was reverse transcribed from extracted RNA. Method: immunoSEQ multiplex PCR; TCRdb's copy keeps in-frame clones and lacks some. The sample shows 200,000 to 300,000 clones, none of them appearing just once. Using CD4, CD8alpha, NKG2D, NKG2ACE and other markers, pooled cutaneous lymph node cells were sorted. The specimen was CD4+ T cells sorted from a lymph node. The receptors stem from a C3H/HeJ mouse with alopecia areata. This strain's MHC haplotype is H2-k.

This clone was counted a few times. Genes here carry mouse names. Coverage ceases 4 residues before the CDR3 finishes, and the germline J gene fills in the end. The gene calls are TRBV1 and TRBJ2-1, with 10 nucleotides matching TRBD2. Germline V gene lookup returns CDR1 NSQYPW and CDR2 LRSPGD (reference sequence). V gave up 5 bases and J gave up 6 bases; unmatched junction bases: 7. The CDR3 extends over 15 amino acids. The CDR3 spells CTCSSDWGPGAEQFF. The sequenced part of the CDR3 DNA is TGCACCTGCAGTTCGGACTGGGGGCCTGGTGCT.

This clone was picked up a small number of times. Mouse gene names apply. The sequenced fragment ends 4 residues before the CDR3 boundary, so the rest is inferred from the germline J gene. The chain is built from TRBV2 and TRBJ2-5, with 10 nucleotides matching TRBD2. The CDR3 runs 16 residues. The trim removed 4 bases at V and 2 bases at J, leaving 6 bases unmatched. Germline V gene lookup returns CDR1 LGHNA and CDR2 YSYQKL. The covered CDR3 bases are TGTGCCAGCAGCCTTTCCGGGACTGGGGTCCAAGAC. Protein sequence: CASSLSGTGVQD. The entire CDR3 sequence reads CASSLSGTGVQDTQYF.

In this sample, this clone turned up a few times. Here the gene names and germline are mouse. Read sequence stops 4 residues before the CDR3 end, and the germline J gene provides the missing end. V gene TRBV1 combines with J gene TRBJ2-3; 8 positions match TRBD2. V lost 4 bases to trimming and J lost 0 bases; unmatched junction nucleotides: 9. This CDR3 has 17 residues. In germline, CDR1 is NSQYPW, CDR2 LRSPGD (reference sequence). The CDR3 bases that were read are TGCACCTGCAGTGGTCCCGGGACTGGAACTAGTGCAGAA. It encodes CTCSGPGTGTSAE. The whole CDR3 protein reads CTCSGPGTGTSAETLYF.

This clone appeared a few times. Germline and genes: mouse. The read terminates 4 residues ahead of where the CDR3 ends, so the germline J gene completes it. The V and J genes are TRBV1 and TRBJ2-5; TRBD2 is a possible D gene (6 bases). The CDR3 is 15 residues long. Germline loops: CDR1 NSQYPW, CDR2 LRSPGD (reference sequence). Trimming took off 1 base at V and 2 bases at J, with 10 bases between the two ends. This CDR3 is CTCSAALGSQDTQYF. Incomplete CDR3 DNA: TGCACCTGCAGTGCAGCTCTGGGGTCCCAAGAC.

This clone has a handful of counts. Germline and genes here are mouse. The CDR3 end is not reached by the read, which stops 4 residues before it; the germline J gene fills it in. This chain links TRBV13-1 with TRBJ2-3, with D possibly matching TRBD1 (6 bases). The V gene lost 7 bases and the J gene lost 0 bases, with 12 bases spanning the gap. The CDR3 is 14 amino acids. Per the germline V gene, CDR1 is NSHNY and CDR2 is SYGAGN. The part of the CDR3 DNA that was read is TGTGCCAGCGCGGACAGACCTAGTGCAGAA. It yields the protein CASADRPSAE. The complete CDR3 reads CASADRPSAETLYF.

Concerning this clone: Mouse germline and gene names are used. The missing CDR3 end, 4 residues past where the read stops, is filled in from the germline J gene. Other DNA sequences from this sample encode an identical CDR3 as well. The rearrangement joins TRBV13-3 to TRBJ2-5; D unclear. Per the germline V gene, CDR1 is NNHDY and CDR2 is SYVADS. The CDR3 length is 12 residues. Deletions cut 2 bases from V and 3 bases from J, with 4 bases between. CDR3 DNA (partial): TGTGCCAGCAGTGACCCTCAAGAC. This codes for CASSDPQD. In full, the CDR3 reads CASSDPQDTQYF.

The sample holds a few counts of this clone. Mouse gene names and germline throughout. The CDR3 is cut off 4 residues early in the read; its end comes from the germline J gene. The same CDR3 arises from other DNA sequences in this sample as well. J is TRBJ2-3 and V is TRBV13-1, with 9 bases identical to TRBD2. The CDR3 spans 15 residues. V lost 3 bases to trimming and J lost 0 bases; unmatched junction nucleotides: 2. Germline V gives CDR1 NSHNY, CDR2 SYGAGN. The covered CDR3 bases are TGTGCCAGCAGTGGGGGACTGGGAAGTGCAGAA. Translation: CASSGGLGSAE. The whole CDR3 protein reads CASSGGLGSAETLYF.

Worth noting for this clone: All gene names here are mouse names. The read halts 4 residues ahead of the CDR3 end, with the missing end drawn from the germline J gene. The rearrangement joins TRBV5 to TRBJ2-2, with no clear D. The CDR3 runs 16 residues. In germline, CDR1 is LGHNA, CDR2 YNLKQL (reference sequence). V was trimmed by 0 bases and J by 0 bases, leaving 8 bases between them. The CDR3 sequence: CASSQDFQSNTGQLYF. The sequenced CDR3 bases are TGTGCCAGCAGCCAAGATTTCCAGTCAAACACCGGG.

Points on this clone: This may come from a read error, since a much larger clone is one base off. Gene names denote mouse genes. The DNA read from the CDR3 is TGTGCCAGCAGGGACATAAACTCC. Translated, it gives CASRDINS. The entire CDR3 is CASRDINSDYTF. The chain recombines TRBV13-3 with TRBJ1-2, with TRBD1 as a possible D gene (5 bases). The read is 4 residues too short to cover the CDR3 end, so that end is filled in from the germline J gene. The CDR3 is 12 amino acids. V dropped 5 bases and J dropped 1 base, with 6 bases sitting between them. Germline V lookup: CDR1 NNHDY, CDR2 SYVADS.

Only a few counts were recorded for this clone. The gene names given are mouse names. The read ends 3 residues early relative to the CDR3; the germline J gene fills the gap. The chain joins TRBV13-1 to TRBJ1-6; 9 bases line up with TRBD1. TRBJ1-6 counts as an open reading frame of uncertain function. CDR1 and CDR2 from the germline V gene are NSHNY and SYGAGN. V lost 5 bases and J lost 9; bases outside the gene matches: 6. CDR3 length: 14 amino acids. The DNA read from the CDR3 is TGTGCCAGCAGCCCGGGACAGGGCGGTTCGCCC. Translation: CASSPGQGGSP. The full CDR3 reads CASSPGQGGSPLYF.

This clone was found a few times. These gene names are mouse names. The CDR3 end falls 4 residues outside the read, so it is completed with the germline J gene. V gene TRBV13-1 combines with J gene TRBJ1-2, with D hard to call. The CDR3 is 14 amino acids. Germline CDR1 reads NSHNY; CDR2 reads SYGAGN. Trimming took off 3 bases at V and 0 bases at J, with 9 bases between the two ends. The sequenced CDR3 bases are TGTGCCAGCAGTGTGAAGGGTTCAAACTCC. Translating it yields CASSVKGSNS. The CDR3 in full is CASSVKGSNSDYTF.

As to this clone: Mouse names are used for the genes. The missing CDR3 end, 4 residues past where the read stops, is filled in from the germline J gene. The V gene is TRBV31, the J gene TRBJ2-1; D might be TRBD1 (6 bases). Deletions cut 4 bases from V and 5 bases from J, with 15 bases between. CDR3 size: 14 residues. Germline V gene lookup returns CDR1 GKSSPN and CDR2 SITVG. CDR3 residues: CAWTHQGLDAEQFF. The DNA read from the CDR3 is TGTGCCTGGACCCACCAGGGGCTGGATGCT.

The sample holds a few counts of this clone. Here the gene names and germline are mouse. The read terminates 4 residues ahead of where the CDR3 ends, so the germline J gene completes it. This chain links TRBV13-1 with TRBJ1-1, with TRBD1 as a possible D gene (5 bases). The CDR3 is 12 residues long. Looked up from germline, CDR1 is NSHNY and CDR2 is SYGAGN. V lost 5 bases and J 4 bases, leaving 9 bases between the germline ends. This CDR3 is CASSATATEVFF. Incomplete CDR3 DNA: TGTGCCAGCAGCGCGACAGCCACA.

There are a few counts of this clone. These gene names are mouse names. The CDR3 end falls 3 residues outside the read, so it is completed with the germline J gene. This chain uses TRBV4 with TRBJ1-6; maybe TRBD1 (5 bases). TRBJ1-6 is treated as an ORF (open reading frame) with a function not yet certain. CDR3 length: 14 residues. The germline V gene has CDR1 LGHDT and CDR2 YNNKQL (reference sequence). The V gene lost 5 bases and the J gene lost 3 bases, with 8 bases spanning the gap. The CDR3 is CASSPTVYNSPLYF. Partial CDR3 DNA: TGTGCCAGCAGCCCGACAGTCTATAATTCGCCC.

About this clone: The gene names given are mouse names. The CDR3 end lies 4 residues beyond the end of the read and is filled in from the germline J gene. The chain is built from TRBV17 and TRBJ2-2; 8 bases are a match to TRBD2. Germline V gives CDR1 MNHDT, CDR2 YYDKIL. This CDR3 is 15 amino acids long. Here the CDR3 reads CASSRSGGGDGQLYF. The DNA read from the CDR3 is TGTGCTAGCAGTAGATCTGGTGGGGGGGACGGG.

This clone was detected only a few times. Mouse germline and gene names are used. The sequenced part of the CDR3 DNA is TGTGCCAGCGGGACAGGGGACTCC. It yields the protein CASGTGDS. The full CDR3 sequence reads CASGTGDSDYTF. The rearrangement joins TRBV13-2 to TRBJ1-2; 8 nucleotides match TRBD1. Coverage ceases 4 residues before the CDR3 finishes, and the germline J gene fills in the end. The J segment lost 3 bases and the V segment lost 5 bases, leaving 0 bases of the junction unmatched. This CDR3 is built from 12 residues. Germline V gene data show CDR1 as NNHNN and CDR2 as SYGAGS (reference sequence).

About this clone itself: Mouse germline and gene names are used. The CDR3 end lies 4 residues beyond the end of the read and is filled in from the germline J gene. V usage is TRBV13-3 and J usage is TRBJ2-5; the match to TRBD2 covers 7 bases. CDR3 length: 15 residues. From germline, CDR1 is NNHDY and CDR2 SYVADS. The CDR3 bases that were read are TGTGCCAGCAGTGATGCCGGGGGGGTGTTAGAC. Residues: CASSDAGGVLD. The whole CDR3 sequence is CASSDAGGVLDTQYF.

This clone was observed a few times. The gene names here belong to mouse. The read terminates 4 residues ahead of where the CDR3 ends, so the germline J gene completes it. The chain uses TRBV13-3 and TRBJ1-1; tentative D call: TRBD1 (5 bases). The ends were cut back, 4 bases at V and 4 bases at J, with 11 bases in the middle. The CDR3 covers 13 residues. Germline loops: CDR1 NNHDY, CDR2 SYVADS. CDR3 DNA (partial): TGTGCCAGCAGTCCCAGGGAAGGCACA. Encoded protein: CASSPREGT. The full CDR3 protein is CASSPREGTEVFF.